Sequencing of this T cell receptor (beta chain) was carried out in a study of shared clonotypes between healthy human individuals (dated by TCRdb to the early 2020s). Regarding the research as a whole: Three men and two women, aged 18 to 49 years, made up the cohort. For each donor, CD4 naive and CD4 memory were each given three plates, CD8 naive was given two plates, and CD8 memory was given one plate. To increase sequencing depth and limit assay-specific biases, different laboratories used diverse techniques to prepare libraries and sequence TCR repertoires. Between about 0.85 and 9.5 billion PBMCs per donor were obtained by leukapheresis. Blood TCR repertoires of about five healthy adults were deeply sequenced to estimate repertoire size and the extent of clonotype sharing between individuals.

CD8 naive samples consisted of CD45RO-negative cells that were positively selected for CCR7, yielding a CD45RA+CCR7+ population without TemRA cells. The donors were healthy, HIV-negative adults who had no recently reported acute infections or vaccinations. Only Caucasian adults living in Nashville, Tennessee, USA were represented among the donors. Blood was obtained by leukapheresis, after which PBMCs were separated by Ficoll-Histopaque density gradient centrifugation and cryopreserved in liquid nitrogen vapor phase. Purity and quantity of every magnetically sorted T cell population were checked by analytical flow cytometry. Genomic DNA was isolated from each sorted fraction and quantified by UV absorbance on a Nanodrop 2000c. CDR1 and CDR2, looked up from the germline V gene, are SGHAT and FQNNGV. Trimming removed 8 bases from V and 3 bases from J, leaving 11 bases between the germline ends. There are 12 amino acids in the CDR3, from cysteine to phenylalanine inclusive. Only the CDR3 region is kept as DNA, spanning 36 bases read in frame from base 1.

What the work shows at the level of the full study, not this receptor alone: Even with the large sequencing depth, rarefaction of the sorted-subset datasets indicated that sequencing was incomplete. Across four donors, about 4.5% of naive CD4, approximately 4% of naive CD8, about 2% of memory CD4, and under 0.45% of memory CD8 clonotypes were shared. Compared with non-shared clonotypes, the clonotypes found in all four sorted-subset donors had higher generation probabilities. Estimated clonotype richness was generally larger for naive than for memory subsets. Based on pairwise subsampling, the degree of clonotype sharing among donors was expected to be affected by sequencing depth. The genetic and exposure-history diversity represented was limited by the small number of donors. Only blood was sampled, and tissue TCR repertoires likely differ from those in blood.

Of note for this clone: It has no known antigen specificity. Per-base quality was not reported, and no clone a single base away is much larger than it.

TCR CDR3 regions were amplified from genomic DNA by multiplex PCR using the deep immunoSEQ assay. Extracted genomic DNA from each cell subset was distributed evenly across all wells of several immunoSEQ 96-well plates, and each plate was treated as a replicate. Each replicate PCR for sorted subsets received 200 ng genomic DNA, equal to roughly 30,000 T cell genomes. Purified libraries were measured with a Qubit 3.0 fluorometer, size-checked on a Bioanalyzer 2100, and measured again with the KAPA Library Quantification kit. A separate single-read 150-cycle Illumina NextSeq 550 flow cell was used to sequence each immunoSEQ 96-well plate. From the authors' description of their analysis: Because the immunoSEQ output held only junctional sequences and lacked quality scores, the filtering could not match the filtering applied to full-length reads. To assign V/J genes and CDR3, sequences were annotated using PyIR, a Python wrapper for IgBLAST v1.9, with IMGT germline references. Reads were filtered out if the reads had weak V/J assignments (E-value above 1e-6), no CDR3, stop codons, out-of-frame junctions, or ambiguous translated residues. A V3J clonotype was defined by an identical inferred V gene, J gene, and CDR3 amino acid sequence. The percentage overlap between two repertoires was calculated by dividing the number of shared unique clonotypes by the size of the smaller repertoire. RTK rarefaction, the Chao1 estimator, and Recon v2.1 estimates of unobserved clonotypes were used to assess repertoire richness. For all TCRbeta clonotypes obtained by the gDNA method from a few donors, generation probabilities were computed with OLGA. TCRdb re-hosts the immuneACCESS table, in-frame sequences only. Its copies lack some clones; in the studies checked, an unresolved V gene accounts for under half of them, and the cause for the rest is not known. V and J calls and clone size are those listed in that table; D and trimming were worked out from the DNA. Recorded for this sample are under 2,000,000 clones; over 85% of them occurred a single time. The ten biggest clones cover around 1% of the sample.

This receptor was taken from a man younger than 35 in good health. The chain uses TRBV11-2 and TRBJ2-7; the D element might be TRBD1 or TRBD2, as each aligns at 5 bases. Source material: naive CD8+ T cells sorted from blood. The cell subset or site tag for this specimen amounts to: CD45RA+CCR7+. The base sequence is TGTGCCAGCGAGGGGCAGGGCTACGAGCAGTACTTC. Protein translation: CASEGQGYEQYF.